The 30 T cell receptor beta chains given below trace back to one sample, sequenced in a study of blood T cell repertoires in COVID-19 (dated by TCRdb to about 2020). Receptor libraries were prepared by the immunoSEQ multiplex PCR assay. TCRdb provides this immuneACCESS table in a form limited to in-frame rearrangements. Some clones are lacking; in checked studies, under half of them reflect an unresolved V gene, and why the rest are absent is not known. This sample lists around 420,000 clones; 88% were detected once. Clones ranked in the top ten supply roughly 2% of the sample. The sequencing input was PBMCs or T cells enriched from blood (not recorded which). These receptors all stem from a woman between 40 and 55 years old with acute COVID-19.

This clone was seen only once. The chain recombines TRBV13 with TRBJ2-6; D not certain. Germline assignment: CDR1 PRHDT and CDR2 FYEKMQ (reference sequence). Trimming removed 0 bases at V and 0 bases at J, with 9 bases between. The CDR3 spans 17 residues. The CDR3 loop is CASSLGLGTSGANVLTF. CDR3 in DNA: TGTGCCAGCAGCTTAGGCCTAGGTACCTCTGGGGCCAACGTCCTGACTTTC. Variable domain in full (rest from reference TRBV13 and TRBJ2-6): AAGVIQSPRHLIKEKRETATLKCYPIPRHDTVYWYQQGPGQDPQFLISFYEKMQSDKGSIPDRFSAQQFSDYHSELNMSSLELGDSALYFCASSLGLGTSGANVLTFGAGSRLTVL.

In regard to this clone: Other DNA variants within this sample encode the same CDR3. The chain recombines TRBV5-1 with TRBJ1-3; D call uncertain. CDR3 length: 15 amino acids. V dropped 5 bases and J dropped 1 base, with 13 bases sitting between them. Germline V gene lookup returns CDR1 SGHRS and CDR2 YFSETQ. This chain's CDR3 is CASSSTGDSGNTIYF. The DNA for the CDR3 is TGCGCCAGCAGTTCAACCGGGGATTCTGGAAACACCATATATTTT. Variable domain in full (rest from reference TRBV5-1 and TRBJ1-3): KAGVTQTPRYLIKTRGQQVTLSCSPISGHRSVSWYQQTPGQGLQFLFEYFSETQRNKGNFPGRFSGRQFSNSRSEMNVSTLELGDSALYLCASSSTGDSGNTIYFGEGSWLTVV.

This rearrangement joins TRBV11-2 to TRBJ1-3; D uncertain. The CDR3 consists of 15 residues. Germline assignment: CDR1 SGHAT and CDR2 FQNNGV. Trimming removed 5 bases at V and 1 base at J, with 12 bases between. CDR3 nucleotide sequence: TGTGCCAGCAGCCCCGTCCTCTCGTCTGGAAACACCATATATTTT. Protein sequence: CASSPVLSSGNTIYF.

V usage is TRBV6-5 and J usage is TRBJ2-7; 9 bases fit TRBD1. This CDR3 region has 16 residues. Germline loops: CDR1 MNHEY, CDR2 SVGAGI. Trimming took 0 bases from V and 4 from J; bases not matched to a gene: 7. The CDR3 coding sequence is TGTGCCAGCAGTTACTCGATTCCGGGACAGGGATACGAGCAGTACTTC. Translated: CASSYSIPGQGYEQYF.

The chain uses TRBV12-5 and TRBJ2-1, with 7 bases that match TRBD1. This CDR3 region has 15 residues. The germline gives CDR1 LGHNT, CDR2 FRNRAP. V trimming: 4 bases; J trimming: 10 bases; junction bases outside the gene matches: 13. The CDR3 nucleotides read TGTGCTAGTGGTTGGGACCGCCTCCCAGGGGGAGAGCAGTTCTTC. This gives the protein CASGWDRLPGGEQFF.

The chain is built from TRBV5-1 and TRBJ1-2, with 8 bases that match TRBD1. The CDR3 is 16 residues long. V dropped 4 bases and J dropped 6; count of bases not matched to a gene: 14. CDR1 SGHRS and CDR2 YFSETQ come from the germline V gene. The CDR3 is CASSPILTQGAHGYTF. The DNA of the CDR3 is TGCGCCAGCAGCCCGATACTAACCCAGGGGGCGCATGGCTACACCTTC.

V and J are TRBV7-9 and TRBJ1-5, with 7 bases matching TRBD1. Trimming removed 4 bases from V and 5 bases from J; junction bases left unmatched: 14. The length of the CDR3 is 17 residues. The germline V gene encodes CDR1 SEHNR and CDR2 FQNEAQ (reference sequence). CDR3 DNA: TGTGCCAGCAGCTCAGACAGGGAAGGTTGGGGATATCAGCCCCAGCATTTT. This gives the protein CASSSDREGWGYQPQHF.

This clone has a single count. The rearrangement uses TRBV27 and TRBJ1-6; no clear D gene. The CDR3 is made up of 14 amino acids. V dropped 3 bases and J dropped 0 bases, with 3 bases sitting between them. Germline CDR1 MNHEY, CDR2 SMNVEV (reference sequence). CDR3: CASSFNSYNSPLHF. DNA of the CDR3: TGTGCCAGCAGTTTCAACTCCTATAATTCACCCCTCCACTTT.

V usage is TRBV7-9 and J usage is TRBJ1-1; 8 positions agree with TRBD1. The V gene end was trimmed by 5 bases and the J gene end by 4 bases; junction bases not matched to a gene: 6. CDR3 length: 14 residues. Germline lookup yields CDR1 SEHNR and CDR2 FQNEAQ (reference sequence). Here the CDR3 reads CASSPDRVGTEAFF. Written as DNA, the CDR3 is TGTGCCAGCAGCCCGGACAGGGTGGGCACTGAAGCTTTCTTT.

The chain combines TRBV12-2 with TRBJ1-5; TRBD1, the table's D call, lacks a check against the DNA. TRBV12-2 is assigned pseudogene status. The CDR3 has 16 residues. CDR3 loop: CASRFWGQGGNQPQHF. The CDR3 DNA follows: TGTGCAAGTCGCTTTTGGGGACAGGGGGGCAATCAGCCCCAGCATTTT.

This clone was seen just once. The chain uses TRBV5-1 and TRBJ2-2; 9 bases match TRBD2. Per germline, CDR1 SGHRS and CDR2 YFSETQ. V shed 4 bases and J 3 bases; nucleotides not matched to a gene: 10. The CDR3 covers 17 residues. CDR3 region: CASSRGVSGGYTGELFF. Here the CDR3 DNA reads TGCGCCAGCAGCCGGGGTGTTAGCGGGGGATACACCGGGGAGCTGTTTTTT.

Here the CDR3 reads CASSSRWDRGSPLHF. The DNA for the CDR3 is TGCGCCAGCAGCTCCAGATGGGACAGGGGCTCACCCCTCCACTTT. The chain recombines TRBV5-1 with TRBJ1-6, with TRBD1 identical over 10 bases. V lost 3 bases and J lost 10; bases outside the gene matches: 7. The length of the CDR3 is 15 residues. Germline lookup yields CDR1 SGHRS and CDR2 YFSETQ.

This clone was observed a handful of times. The CDR3 sequence is CASSFRSGGSSYNEQFF. CDR3 nucleotides: TGTGCCAGCAGCTTCCGGAGCGGGGGAAGCTCCTACAATGAGCAGTTCTTC. This rearrangement joins TRBV7-6 to TRBJ2-1; 8 positions match TRBD2. The CDR3 runs to 17 residues. V lost 3 bases and J lost 0; bases outside the gene matches: 7. CDR1 and CDR2 from the germline V gene are SGHVS and FNYEAQ.

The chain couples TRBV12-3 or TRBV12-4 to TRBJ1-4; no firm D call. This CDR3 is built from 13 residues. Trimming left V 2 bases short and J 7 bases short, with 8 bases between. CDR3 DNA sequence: TGTGCCAGCAGTTTATTAAACAGTGAAAAACTGTTTTTT. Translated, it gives CASSLLNSEKLFF.

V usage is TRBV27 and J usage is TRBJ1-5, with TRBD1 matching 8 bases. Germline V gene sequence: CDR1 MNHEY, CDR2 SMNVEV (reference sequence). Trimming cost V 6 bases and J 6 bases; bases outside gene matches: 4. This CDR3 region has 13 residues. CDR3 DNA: TGTGCCAGCAGACAGGGGGGTAGTCAGCCCCAGCATTTT. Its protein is CASRQGGSQPQHF.

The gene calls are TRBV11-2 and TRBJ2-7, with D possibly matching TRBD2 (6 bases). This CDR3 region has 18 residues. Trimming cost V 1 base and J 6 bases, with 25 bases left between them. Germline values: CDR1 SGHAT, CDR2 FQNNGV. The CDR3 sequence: CASSLGVGGQGGKGEQYF. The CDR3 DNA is TGTGCCAGCAGCTTAGGGGTGGGCGGCCAGGGAGGAAAAGGCGAGCAGTACTTC.

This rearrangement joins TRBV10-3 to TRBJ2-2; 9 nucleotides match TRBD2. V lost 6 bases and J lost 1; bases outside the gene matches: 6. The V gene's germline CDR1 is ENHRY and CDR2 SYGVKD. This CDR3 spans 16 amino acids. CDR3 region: CAISQAGGMNTGELFF. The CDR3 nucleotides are TGTGCCATCAGCCAAGCGGGGGGAATGAACACCGGGGAGCTGTTTTTT.

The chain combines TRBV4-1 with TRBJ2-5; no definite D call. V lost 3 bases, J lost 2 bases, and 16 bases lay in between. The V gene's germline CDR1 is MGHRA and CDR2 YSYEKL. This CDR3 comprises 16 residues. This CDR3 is CASSHTLSTRQETQYF. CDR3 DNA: TGCGCCAGCAGCCACACCCTCAGCACCAGGCAAGAGACCCAGTACTTC.

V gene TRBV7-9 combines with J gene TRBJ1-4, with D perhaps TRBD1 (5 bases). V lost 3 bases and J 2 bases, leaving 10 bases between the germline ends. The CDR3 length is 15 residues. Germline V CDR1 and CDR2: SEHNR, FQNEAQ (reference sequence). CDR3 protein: CASSLPGGTNEKLFF. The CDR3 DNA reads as TGTGCCAGCAGCTTGCCCGGGGGGACTAATGAAAAACTGTTTTTT. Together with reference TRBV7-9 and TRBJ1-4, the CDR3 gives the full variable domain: DTGVSQNPRHKITKRGQNVTFRCDPISEHNRLYWYRQTLGQGPEFLTYFQNEAQLEKSRLLSDRFSAERPKGSFSTLEIQRTEQGDSAMYLCASSLPGGTNEKLFFGSGTQLSVL.

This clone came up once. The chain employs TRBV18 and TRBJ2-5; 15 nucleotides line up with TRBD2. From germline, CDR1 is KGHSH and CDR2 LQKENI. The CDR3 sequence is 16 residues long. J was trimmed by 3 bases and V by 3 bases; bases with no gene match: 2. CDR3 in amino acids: CASSPGLAGGEETQYF. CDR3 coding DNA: TGTGCCAGCTCACCGGGACTAGCGGGGGGCGAAGAGACCCAGTACTTC.

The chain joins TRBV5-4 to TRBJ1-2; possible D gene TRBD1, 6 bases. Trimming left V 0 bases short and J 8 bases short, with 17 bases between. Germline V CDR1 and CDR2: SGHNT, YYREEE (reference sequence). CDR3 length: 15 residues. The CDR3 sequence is CASSLEMGRGGGYTF. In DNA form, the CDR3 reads TGTGCCAGCAGCTTGGAGATGGGCAGGGGCGGAGGCTACACCTTC.

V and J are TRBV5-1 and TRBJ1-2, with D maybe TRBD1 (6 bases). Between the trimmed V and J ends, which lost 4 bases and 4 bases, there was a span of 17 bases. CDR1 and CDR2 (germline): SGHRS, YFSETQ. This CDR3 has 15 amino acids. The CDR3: CASSIDRSYRYGYTF. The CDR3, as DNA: TGCGCCAGCAGCATAGACAGGTCCTACCGCTATGGCTACACCTTC.

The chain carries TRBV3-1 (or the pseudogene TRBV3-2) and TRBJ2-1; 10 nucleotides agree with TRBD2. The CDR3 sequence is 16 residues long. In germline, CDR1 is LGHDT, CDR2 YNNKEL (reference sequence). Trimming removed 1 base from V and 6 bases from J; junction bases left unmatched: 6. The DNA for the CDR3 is TGTGCCAGCAGCCAAGCCAGCGGGGGGGCCCTCAATGAGCAGTTCTTC. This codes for CASSQASGGALNEQFF.

CDR3 DNA: TGTGCCAGCAGTTTACGACAGGGGAATCAGCCCCAGCATTTT. This sequence encodes CASSLRQGNQPQHF. The chain combines TRBV27 with TRBJ1-5; 8 nucleotides match TRBD1. The CDR3 runs to 14 residues. Germline loops: CDR1 MNHEY, CDR2 SMNVEV (reference sequence). With V trimmed by 2 bases and J by 4 bases, 1 base remained unmatched.

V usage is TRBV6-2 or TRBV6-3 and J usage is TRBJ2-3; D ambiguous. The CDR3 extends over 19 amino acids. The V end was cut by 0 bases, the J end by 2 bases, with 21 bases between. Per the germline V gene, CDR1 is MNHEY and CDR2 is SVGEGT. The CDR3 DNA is TGTGCCAGCAGTTACTCGCCCGCGTCGGTAGCCCCTTCCACAGATACGCAGTATTTT. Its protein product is CASSYSPASVAPSTDTQYF.

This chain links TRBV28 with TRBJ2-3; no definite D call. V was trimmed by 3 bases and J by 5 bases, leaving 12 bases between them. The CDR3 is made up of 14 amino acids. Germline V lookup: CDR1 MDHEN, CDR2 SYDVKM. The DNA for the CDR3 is TGTGCCAGCAGTTTCCCATTGCGTGGAGATACGCAGTATTTT. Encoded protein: CASSFPLRGDTQYF. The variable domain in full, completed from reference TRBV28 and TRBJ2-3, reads DVKVTQSSRYLVKRTGEKVFLECVQDMDHENMFWYRQDPGLGLRLIYFSYDVKMKEKGDIPEGYSVSREKKERFSLILESASTNQTSMYLCASSFPLRGDTQYFGPGTRLTVL.

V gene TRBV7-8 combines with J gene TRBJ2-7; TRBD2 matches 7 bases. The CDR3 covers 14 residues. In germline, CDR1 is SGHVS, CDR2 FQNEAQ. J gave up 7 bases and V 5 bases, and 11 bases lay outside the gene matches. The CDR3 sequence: CASSPGLGEGEQYF. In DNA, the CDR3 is TGTGCCAGCAGCCCAGGACTGGGGGAGGGTGAGCAGTACTTC.

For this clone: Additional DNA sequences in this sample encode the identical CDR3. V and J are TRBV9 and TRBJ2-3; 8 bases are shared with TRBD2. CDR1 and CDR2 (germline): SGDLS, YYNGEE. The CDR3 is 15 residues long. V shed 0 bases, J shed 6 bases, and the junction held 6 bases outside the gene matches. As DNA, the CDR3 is TGTGCCAGCAGCGTAGGCAGCGGGGGTACGGATACGCAGTATTTT. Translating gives CASSVGSGGTDTQYF.

CDR3 in amino acids: CASSQGLVTDTQYF. For the CDR3, the DNA is TGTGCCAGCAGCCAAGGGTTAGTCACAGATACGCAGTATTTT. The rearrangement links TRBV3-1 (or the pseudogene TRBV3-2) to TRBJ2-3; D unresolved. CDR1 is LGHDT and CDR2 is YNNKEL in the germline V gene (reference sequence). Trimming took 1 base from V and 2 from J, leaving 7 bases between them. The CDR3 contains 14 residues.

The chain's CDR3 is CARRQPGQGDEKLFF. In DNA form, the CDR3 reads TGTGCCAGAAGACAACCGGGACAGGGGGACGAAAAACTGTTTTTT. The gene calls are TRBV5-3 and TRBJ1-4; TRBD1 aligns across 11 bases. TRBV5-3 is noted as an ORF with a role that remains uncertain. V shed 5 bases and J 8 bases; nucleotides not matched to a gene: 8. The CDR3 is 15 amino acids.